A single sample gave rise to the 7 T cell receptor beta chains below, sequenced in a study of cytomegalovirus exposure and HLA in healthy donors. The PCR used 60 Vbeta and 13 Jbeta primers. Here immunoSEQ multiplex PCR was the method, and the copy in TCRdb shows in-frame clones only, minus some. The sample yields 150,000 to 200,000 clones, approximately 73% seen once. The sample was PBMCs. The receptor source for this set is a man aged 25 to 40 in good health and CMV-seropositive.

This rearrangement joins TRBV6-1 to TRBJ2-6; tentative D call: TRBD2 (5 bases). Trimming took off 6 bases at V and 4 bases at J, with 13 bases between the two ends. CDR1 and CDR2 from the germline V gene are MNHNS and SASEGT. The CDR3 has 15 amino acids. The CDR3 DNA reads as TGTGCCAGCAGCGAACGAGGGTGGGGGGCCAACGTCCTGACTTTC. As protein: CASSERGWGANVLTF.

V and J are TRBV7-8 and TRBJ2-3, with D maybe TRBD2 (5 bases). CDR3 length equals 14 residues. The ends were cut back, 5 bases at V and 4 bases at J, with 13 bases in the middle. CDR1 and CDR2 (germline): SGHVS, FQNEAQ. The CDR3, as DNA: TGTGCCAGCAGCGCATCGACCGGGGCAGATACGCAGTATTTT. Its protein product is CASSASTGADTQYF.

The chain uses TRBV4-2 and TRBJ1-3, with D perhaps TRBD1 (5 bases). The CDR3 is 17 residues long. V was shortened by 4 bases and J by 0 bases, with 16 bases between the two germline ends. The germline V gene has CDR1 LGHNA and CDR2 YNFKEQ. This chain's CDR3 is CASSRAGRFISGNTIYF. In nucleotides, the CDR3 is TGTGCCAGCAGCCGAGCGGGACGATTTATCTCTGGAAACACCATATATTTT.

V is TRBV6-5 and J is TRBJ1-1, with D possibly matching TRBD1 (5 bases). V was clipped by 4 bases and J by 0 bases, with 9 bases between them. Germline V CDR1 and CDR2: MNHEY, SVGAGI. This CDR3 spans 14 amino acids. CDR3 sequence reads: CASSSQGMNTEAFF. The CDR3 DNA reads TGTGCCAGCAGTTCGCAGGGCATGAACACTGAAGCTTTCTTT.

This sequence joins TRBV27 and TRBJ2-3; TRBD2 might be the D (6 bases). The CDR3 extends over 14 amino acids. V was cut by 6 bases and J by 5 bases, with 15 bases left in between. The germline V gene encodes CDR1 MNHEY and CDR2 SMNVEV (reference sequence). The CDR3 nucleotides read TGTGCCAGCAGCACGGGGGAGAAGATAGATACGCAGTATTTT. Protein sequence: CASSTGEKIDTQYF.

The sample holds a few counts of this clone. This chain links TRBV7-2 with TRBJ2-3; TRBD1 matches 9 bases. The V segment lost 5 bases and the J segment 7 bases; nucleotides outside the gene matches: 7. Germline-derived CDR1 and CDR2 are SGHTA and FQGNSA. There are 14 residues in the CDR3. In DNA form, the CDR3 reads TGTGCCAGCAGCCCGGGACAGGGTTGGAATACGCAGTATTTT. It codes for CASSPGQGWNTQYF.

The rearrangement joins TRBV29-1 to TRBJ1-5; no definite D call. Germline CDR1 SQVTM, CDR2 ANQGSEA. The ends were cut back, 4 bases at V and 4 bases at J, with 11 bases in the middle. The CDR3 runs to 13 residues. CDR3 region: CSVGGSMNQPQHF. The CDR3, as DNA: TGCAGCGTTGGAGGCAGTATGAATCAGCCCCAGCATTTT. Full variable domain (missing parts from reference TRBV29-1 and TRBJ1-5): SAVISQKPSRDICQRGTSLTIQCQVDSQVTMMFWYRQQPGQSLTLIATANQGSEATYESGFVIDKFPISRPNLTFSTLTVSNMSPEDSSIYLCSVGGSMNQPQHFGDGTRLSIL.